What follows are 19 T cell receptor beta chains derived from one specimen sequenced in a study of T cells in Graves' hyperthyroidism and ophthalmopathy. Using RNA transcripts as the source, TCR beta CDR3 regions were amplified. First-round RT-PCR targeting the TCR CDR3 was performed with the HTBI primer set. MiXCR, run by TCRdb on the multiplex PCR reads, gives a single entry per CDR3 protein. This sample yields under 500,000 distinct CDR3 sequences, of which roughly an eighth are seen a single time; over 25% belongs to the top ten. The specimen sequenced was blood. Source of these receptors: a man aged 50-60 years with Graves' ophthalmopathy.

This clonotype occurred many times. The rearrangement joins TRBV11-2 to TRBJ1-4, with D unresolved. CDR3 length: 16 amino acids. V was shortened by 5 bases and J by 0 bases, with 13 bases between the two germline ends. CDR1 and CDR2 (germline): SGHAT, FQNNGV. The CDR3 DNA is TGTGCCAGCAGCCTTCTCGCAACAGCAACTAATGAAAAACTGTTTTTT. Translating it yields CASSLLATATNEKLFF.

The table lists this clonotype with a few counts. The chain is built from TRBV20-1 and TRBJ2-5, with 10 bases that match TRBD1. The CDR3 length is 16 residues. Germline assignment: CDR1 DFQATT and CDR2 SNEGSKA (reference sequence). Trimming removed 3 bases from V and 3 bases from J; junction bases left unmatched: 10. The CDR3 region has the DNA TGCAGTGCTAGGGATAGAAGTGGGACAGGGGAAGAGACCCAGTACTTC. Encoded protein: CSARDRSGTGEETQYF.

This clonotype came up a few times. V is TRBV5-5 and J is TRBJ2-3, with D possibly matching TRBD1 (5 bases). V was trimmed by 0 bases and J by 3 bases, leaving 14 bases between them. Germline V gives CDR1 SGHKS, CDR2 YYEKEE (reference sequence). This CDR3 is built from 16 residues. In nucleotides, the CDR3 is TGTGCCAGCAGCTTGGATACAAGGGGCGCGACAGATACGCAGTATTTT. Its protein product is CASSLDTRGATDTQYF.

The rearrangement joins TRBV6-2 or TRBV6-3 to TRBJ1-5; 9 bases are a match to TRBD1. Germline V gene sequence: CDR1 MNHEY, CDR2 SVGEGT. V shed 6 bases and J 6 bases; nucleotides not matched to a gene: 12. The CDR3 runs 16 residues. CDR3 in DNA: TGTGCCAGCAGGACAGACAGGGGGAACGTGGGTCAGCCCCAGCATTTT. Amino acid sequence: CASRTDRGNVGQPQHF.

This clonotype was picked up a small number of times. This rearrangement joins TRBV12-3 or TRBV12-4 to TRBJ1-5; D is possibly TRBD1 (6 bases). V lost 3 bases, J lost 9 bases, and 12 bases lay in between. The CDR3 extends over 13 amino acids. The CDR3 region has the DNA TGTGCCAGCAGTTTCCAGGGCAGGGGGCCCCAGCATTTT. It yields the protein CASSFQGRGPQHF.

This clonotype was seen many times. The chain combines TRBV28 with TRBJ2-7, with unresolved D. Trimming took 5 bases from V and 3 from J, leaving 14 bases between them. The CDR3 contains 14 residues. Looked up from germline, CDR1 is MDHEN and CDR2 is SYDVKM. Here the CDR3 reads CASSGPGHHYEQYF. The DNA for the CDR3 is TGTGCCAGCAGTGGCCCGGGCCATCACTACGAGCAGTACTTC.

In this sample, this clonotype turned up a few times. J is TRBJ2-5 and V is TRBV19; TRBD1 matches 10 bases. CDR1 is LNHDA, CDR2 SQIVND, per germline (reference sequence). The CDR3 runs to 15 residues. V was clipped by 4 bases and J by 5 bases; unmatched bases: 7. CDR3 DNA: TGTGCCAGTAGTACCAGGGACAGGGGTGGGGAGACCCAGTACTTC. Residues: CASSTRDRGGETQYF. Looking up the rest from reference TRBV19 and TRBJ2-5 gives the full variable domain: DGGITQSPKYLFRKEGQNVTLSCEQNLNHDAMYWYRQDPGQGLRLIYYSQIVNDFQKGDIAEGYSVSREKKESFPLTVTSAQKNPTAFYLCASSTRDRGGETQYFGPGTRLLVL.

This clonotype has ten or more counts. The chain has TRBV30 and TRBJ2-3; 9 nucleotides align to TRBD2. This CDR3 spans 16 amino acids. Germline-derived CDR1 and CDR2 are GTSNPN and SVGIG (reference sequence). V trimming: 6 bases; J trimming: 0 bases; junction bases outside the gene matches: 10. In DNA form, the CDR3 reads TGTGCCTGCCCCGGACTAGCGAAAACTAGCACAGATACGCAGTATTTT. Its translation: CACPGLAKTSTDTQYF.

The table lists this clonotype with many counts. The gene calls are TRBV11-2 and TRBJ2-2, with TRBD2 matching 14 bases. This CDR3 has 16 residues. Trimming removed 5 bases from V and 6 bases from J; junction bases left unmatched: 5. Germline V lookup: CDR1 SGHAT, CDR2 FQNNGV. DNA of the CDR3: TGTGCCAGCAGCCCGGCGGGACTAGCGGGAGCCGGGGAGCTGTTTTTT. Amino acid sequence: CASSPAGLAGAGELFF.

The chain employs TRBV27 and TRBJ1-3, with 7 positions matching TRBD1. V trimming: 6 bases; J trimming: 4 bases; junction bases outside the gene matches: 6. This CDR3 is 14 amino acids long. The germline V gene encodes CDR1 MNHEY and CDR2 SMNVEV (reference sequence). CDR3 DNA: TGTGCCAGCAGAACCAGACAGGGAGGAAACACCATATATTTT. Protein product: CASRTRQGGNTIYF.

This clonotype was recorded at least ten times. V gene TRBV5-8 combines with J gene TRBJ1-1, with 7 bases fitting TRBD1. Germline V gene sequence: CDR1 SGHTS, CDR2 YDEGEE. This CDR3 region has 16 residues. V was clipped by 5 bases and J by 1 base; unmatched bases: 11. DNA of the CDR3: TGTGCCAGCAGAGACGTGACAGGGCCGGGGAACACTGAAGCTTTCTTT. This sequence encodes CASRDVTGPGNTEAFF.

Concerning this clonotype: The conserved phenylalanine or tryptophan is not found at the CDR3 terminus, so this likely reflects a read error. This chain uses TRBV20-1 with TRBJ2-1; a weak D match, TRBD2 (5 bases). TRBJ2-7 explains the end of the DNA better; the J call may be wrong. The CDR3 runs 13 residues. Germline CDR1 reads DFQATT; CDR2 reads SNEGSKA (reference sequence). The CDR3 protein is CSVFQRSPNEQYL. The DNA for the CDR3 is TGCAGTGTTTTTCAGCGGAGCCCCAATGAGCAGTACCTC.

This clonotype was seen many times. This sequence joins TRBV20-1 and TRBJ2-1; 10 bases agree with TRBD2. Losses at the gene ends were 6 bases for V and 5 bases for J; bases not matched to a gene: 7. CDR3 length: 14 residues. Germline V gene data show CDR1 as DFQATT and CDR2 as SNEGSKA (reference sequence). CDR3 sequence: CSAQRLAGNNEQFF. The DNA for the CDR3 is TGCAGTGCGCAGCGACTAGCGGGCAACAATGAGCAGTTCTTC.

The sample holds many counts of this clonotype. The rearrangement links TRBV5-1 to TRBJ2-1; 7 bases map to TRBD2. The V gene's germline CDR1 is SGHRS and CDR2 YFSETQ. Losses at the gene ends were 3 bases for V and 11 bases for J; bases not matched to a gene: 8. This CDR3 comprises 13 residues. The CDR3 reads CASSSTSSGKQFF. In DNA form, the CDR3 reads TGCGCCAGCAGCTCGACCTCTAGCGGCAAGCAGTTCTTC.

At least ten counts were recorded for this clonotype. The chain links TRBV5-6 to TRBJ2-3, with 9 bases fitting TRBD2. Germline values: CDR1 SGHDT, CDR2 YYEEEE. The trim removed 1 base at V and 2 bases at J, leaving 8 bases unmatched. The CDR3 spans 17 residues. The CDR3: CASSLSLAGGPTDTQYF. The CDR3 region has the DNA TGTGCCAGCAGCTTGTCTCTGGCGGGAGGGCCCACAGATACGCAGTATTTT.

This clonotype has only a few counts. The CDR3 coding sequence is TGCAGCGTGGGGGGACAGAAGAACACTGAAGCTTTCTTT. It translates to CSVGGQKNTEAFF. The chain has TRBV29-1 and TRBJ1-1; 7 bases match TRBD1. CDR1 and CDR2 from the germline V gene are SQVTM and ANQGSEA. V gave up 6 bases and J gave up 1 base; unmatched junction bases: 5. The CDR3 has 13 amino acids.

The CDR3 reads CASSFRAGVNTGELFF. The CDR3 DNA is TGTGCCAGCAGTTTTCGGGCGGGAGTCAATACCGGGGAGCTGTTTTTT. The chain recombines TRBV27 with TRBJ2-2; 7 bases match TRBD2. CDR3 length equals 16 residues. In germline, CDR1 is MNHEY, CDR2 SMNVEV (reference sequence). Losses at the gene ends were 3 bases for V and 5 bases for J; bases not matched to a gene: 9.

The V call is TRBV20-1, the J call TRBJ2-5, with 12 bases that match TRBD2. From germline, CDR1 is DFQATT and CDR2 SNEGSKA (reference sequence). CDR3 length equals 18 residues. The junction had 17 bases not matched to a gene; V was cut back by 4 bases and J by 5 bases. CDR3 bases: TGCAGTGCTACGAGTGGTGGACTAGCGGGATTGGCGTCGGAGACCCAGTACTTC. It specifies CSATSGGLAGLASETQYF.

V usage is TRBV3-1 and J usage is TRBJ2-4, with 8 bases matching TRBD2. The CDR3 totals 15 residues. In germline, CDR1 is LGHDT, CDR2 YNNKEL (reference sequence). Trimming took 0 bases from V and 3 from J; bases not matched to a gene: 1. The CDR3 region is CASSQELAVKNIQYF. CDR3 coding DNA: TGTGCCAGCAGCCAAGAACTAGCGGTCAAAAACATTCAGTACTTC.